Listed here are 24 T cell receptor beta chains from one sample, sequenced in a study of PD-1 blockade in classical Hodgkin lymphoma. Each patient experienced a relapse that followed autologous stem cell transplantation, and brentuximab vedotin exposure varied. Some clones are missing from TCRdb's copy, which holds only in-frame ones; the method was immunoSEQ multiplex PCR. Found here are about 86,000 clones, nearly 90% of them singletons; the top ten hold approximately 12%. Sequencing used peripheral blood mononuclear cells (PBMCs), obtained before the second cycle of nivolumab. These receptors were obtained from a human donor with classical Hodgkin lymphoma.

This chain links TRBV14 with TRBJ2-7; no clear D. Germline loops: CDR1 SGHDN, CDR2 FVKESK. Deletions cut 2 bases from V and 6 bases from J, with 5 bases between. This CDR3 is 11 amino acids long. The CDR3 spells CASSQWGEQYF. As DNA, the CDR3 is TGTGCCAGCAGCCAATGGGGCGAGCAGTACTTC.

V gene TRBV7-9 combines with J gene TRBJ2-5; 8 bases agree with TRBD1. The CDR3 has 16 amino acids. V trimming: 3 bases; J trimming: 2 bases; junction bases outside the gene matches: 8. CDR1 and CDR2 (germline): SEHNR, FQNEAQ (reference sequence). The CDR3 spells CASSFYTHRGQETQYF. The DNA for the CDR3 is TGTGCCAGCAGCTTTTACACCCACAGGGGGCAAGAGACCCAGTACTTC.

This rearrangement joins TRBV2 to TRBJ2-1; a possible D gene is TRBD1 (6 bases). Germline assignment: CDR1 SNHLY and CDR2 FYNNEI. Trimming removed 6 bases from V and 6 bases from J, with 18 bases in between. This CDR3 spans 15 amino acids. CDR3 sequence reads: CASRIKRGSINEQFF. The CDR3 nucleotides are TGTGCCAGCAGGATTAAAAGGGGGTCGATCAATGAGCAGTTCTTC.

The chain employs TRBV14 and TRBJ2-7, with TRBD2 identical over 13 bases. From germline, CDR1 is SGHDN and CDR2 FVKESK. Germline trimming cut 1 base from V and 4 bases from J; bases unmatched to any gene: 4. The length of the CDR3 is 16 residues. Written as DNA, the CDR3 is TGTGCCAGCAGCCAAGGGACTAGCGGGAGCAGGTACGAGCAGTACTTC. Protein sequence: CASSQGTSGSRYEQYF.

The chain couples TRBV6-6 to TRBJ2-7; D gene uncertain. The CDR3 contains 13 residues. Trimming cost V 2 bases and J 1 base, with 6 bases left between them. Germline V gene data show CDR1 as MNHNY and CDR2 as SVGAGI (reference sequence). The CDR3 DNA reads TGTGCCAGCAGTTACGACGGATCCTACGAGCAGTACTTC. Translation: CASSYDGSYEQYF.

The chain's CDR3 is CASSVAGSQETQYF. CDR3 DNA: TGTGCCAGCAGCGTAGCAGGAAGCCAAGAGACCCAGTACTTC. The rearrangement uses TRBV9 and TRBJ2-5; no definite D call. V dropped 0 bases and J dropped 1 base, with 7 bases sitting between them. The CDR3 consists of 14 residues. The germline V gene encodes CDR1 SGDLS and CDR2 YYNGEE.

The J gene is TRBJ2-2, the V gene TRBV11-2, with D possibly matching TRBD2 (6 bases). The germline V gene encodes CDR1 SGHAT and CDR2 FQNNGV. This CDR3 has 15 residues. The V end lost 6 bases, the J end lost 3 bases, and 14 bases lay between the germline ends. The CDR3 loop is CASRPGLTYTGELFF. Written as DNA, the CDR3 is TGTGCCAGCAGGCCGGGACTGACATACACCGGGGAGCTGTTTTTT.

The chain uses TRBV13 and TRBJ2-4, with D perhaps being TRBD1 or TRBD2 (5 bases each). The CDR3 length is 20 residues. Germline V gene sequence: CDR1 PRHDT, CDR2 FYEKMQ (reference sequence). Trimming pared 5 bases from V and 4 bases from J, leaving 30 bases between. Here the CDR3 DNA reads TGTGCCAGCAGCCCGGGACCACTAGTTATTGGGCCCGATAGTAAAAACATTCAGTACTTC. Protein sequence: CASSPGPLVIGPDSKNIQYF.

The rearrangement joins TRBV5-1 to TRBJ2-2, with 8 bases matching TRBD2. J was trimmed by 5 bases and V by 4 bases; bases with no gene match: 10. CDR1 and CDR2 from the germline V gene are SGHRS and YFSETQ. This CDR3 comprises 16 residues. The CDR3 loop reads CASSRERVAGTGELFF. Here the CDR3 DNA reads TGCGCCAGCAGCCGGGAAAGGGTAGCGGGAACCGGGGAGCTGTTTTTT.

The chain links TRBV7-9 to TRBJ1-4, with D possibly TRBD1 on 6 matching bases. Germline assignment: CDR1 SEHNR and CDR2 FQNEAQ (reference sequence). This CDR3 has 15 residues. The V end lost 1 base, the J end lost 7 bases, and 13 bases lay between the germline ends. In DNA, the CDR3 is TGTGCCAGCAGCTTAGGGGGGGCAGGGTTTGAAAAACTGTTTTTT. It is translated as CASSLGGAGFEKLFF.

This clone was seen a few times. The V and J genes are TRBV10-3 and TRBJ1-6; a weak D match, TRBD1 (5 bases). V lost 3 bases and J 7 bases, leaving 13 bases between the germline ends. The CDR3 is 15 residues long. Looked up from germline, CDR1 is ENHRY and CDR2 is SYGVKD. The CDR3 DNA is TGTGCCATCAGTGAAGTTCAGGGTGGGAATTCACCCCTCCACTTT. It encodes CAISEVQGGNSPLHF.

The chain uses TRBV9 and TRBJ2-1, with 11 nucleotides matching TRBD2. The trim removed 3 bases at V and 4 bases at J, leaving 0 bases unmatched. The CDR3 loop spans 14 amino acids. Germline values: CDR1 SGDLS, CDR2 YYNGEE. The CDR3 region is CASSGLAGYNEQFF. The CDR3 DNA sequence: TGTGCCAGCAGCGGACTAGCGGGGTACAATGAGCAGTTCTTC. The entire variable domain, with the rest obtained from reference TRBV9 and TRBJ2-1, is as follows: DSGVTQTPKHLITATGQRVTLRCSPRSGDLSVYWYQQSLDQGLQFLIQYYNGEERAKGNILERFSAQQFPDLHSELNLSSLELGDSALYFCASSGLAGYNEQFFGPGTRLTVL.

The V call is TRBV2, the J call TRBJ2-5, with D perhaps matching TRBD1 (6 bases). The germline CDR1 and CDR2 sequences are SNHLY and FYNNEI. CDR3 size: 16 residues. Trimming cost V 2 bases and J 5 bases, with 18 bases left between them. The CDR3 here is CASSESRGGKRETQYF. The CDR3 coding sequence is TGTGCCAGCAGTGAAAGCAGGGGCGGAAAACGGGAGACCCAGTACTTC.

Concerning this clone: In the same sample, other DNA sequences code for this CDR3. The rearrangement links TRBV7-9 to TRBJ2-2, with a weak D call TRBD1 (5 bases). Per the germline V gene, CDR1 is SEHNR and CDR2 is FQNEAQ (reference sequence). V was pared by 3 bases and J by 4 bases, with 9 bases between. The CDR3 runs to 14 residues. The chain's CDR3 is CASSLDTTTGELFF. The CDR3 coding sequence is TGTGCCAGCAGCTTGGACACAACCACCGGGGAGCTGTTTTTT.

CDR3 sequence: CASSLRQALNYGYTF. Here the CDR3 DNA reads TGTGCCAGCAGCCTGAGACAGGCTCTCAACTATGGCTACACCTTC. The chain links TRBV7-8 to TRBJ1-2; D is perhaps TRBD1 (6 bases). V was shortened by 5 bases and J by 2 bases, with 15 bases between the two germline ends. The CDR3 totals 15 residues. CDR1 is SGHVS and CDR2 is FQNEAQ in the germline V gene.

V and J are TRBV5-1 and TRBJ1-1, with a tentative D call TRBD1 (5 bases). Trimming shortened V by 0 bases and J by 5 bases, and 14 bases separated the two germline ends. The CDR3 length is 15 residues. Per germline, CDR1 SGHRS and CDR2 YFSETQ. As DNA, the CDR3 is TGCGCCAGCAGCTTGGACTCCGGGGGAGGTACTGAAGCTTTCTTT. Residues: CASSLDSGGGTEAFF.

The V call is TRBV5-8, the J call TRBJ2-2, with a tentative D call TRBD2 (5 bases). CDR3 length: 13 residues. The ends were cut back, 1 base at V and 5 bases at J, with 6 bases in the middle. Germline CDR1 SGHTS, CDR2 YDEGEE. The CDR3 region has the DNA TGTGCCAGCAGCTTGTTAGCGACCGGGGAGCTGTTTTTT. Translation gives CASSLLATGELFF.

The sample holds one count of this clone. The gene calls are TRBV19 and TRBJ1-1; weak D call: TRBD1 (5 bases). V was pared by 5 bases and J by 4 bases, with 23 bases between. This CDR3 region has 17 residues. Germline V gene sequence: CDR1 LNHDA, CDR2 SQIVND (reference sequence). The CDR3 protein is CASSSVWGSKMFTEAFF. In nucleotides, the CDR3 is TGTGCCAGTAGTTCAGTGTGGGGGAGTAAAATGTTCACTGAAGCTTTCTTT. Based on the CDR3 plus reference TRBV19 and TRBJ1-1, the full variable domain is DGGITQSPKYLFRKEGQNVTLSCEQNLNHDAMYWYRQDPGQGLRLIYYSQIVNDFQKGDIAEGYSVSREKKESFPLTVTSAQKNPTAFYLCASSSVWGSKMFTEAFFGQGTRLTVV.

The chain joins TRBV15 to TRBJ1-1; D is possibly TRBD1 (5 bases). The CDR3 runs 14 residues. Germline CDR1 and CDR2: LNHNV and YYDKDF (reference sequence). Trimming shortened V by 5 bases and J by 7 bases, and 17 bases separated the two germline ends. This CDR3 is CATSPVGAGSEAFF. CDR3 in DNA: TGTGCCACCAGCCCAGTAGGGGCAGGAAGTGAAGCTTTCTTT.

This sequence joins TRBV9 and TRBJ2-7, with D possibly TRBD2 on 6 matching bases. Germline CDR1 and CDR2: SGDLS and YYNGEE. CDR3 length: 14 amino acids. V lost 2 bases and J lost 4, with 13 bases in between. The CDR3 loop is CASSVREQAYEQYF. CDR3 in DNA: TGTGCCAGCAGCGTCCGGGAGCAAGCATACGAGCAGTACTTC. Full variable domain (outside the CDR3, taken from reference TRBV9 and TRBJ2-7): DSGVTQTPKHLITATGQRVTLRCSPRSGDLSVYWYQQSLDQGLQFLIQYYNGEERAKGNILERFSAQQFPDLHSELNLSSLELGDSALYFCASSVREQAYEQYFGPGTRLTVT.

The gene calls are TRBV15 and TRBJ2-5, with TRBD1 as a possible D gene (6 bases). This CDR3 has 16 residues. Trimming left V 3 bases short and J 4 bases short, with 18 bases between. Germline V gene lookup returns CDR1 LNHNV and CDR2 YYDKDF (reference sequence). In DNA form, the CDR3 reads TGTGCCACCAGCAGTGCCGCACAGGGTTTAGGAGAGACCCAGTACTTC. This encodes CATSSAAQGLGETQYF.

The chain combines TRBV19 with TRBJ2-5; D might be TRBD2 (6 bases). CDR3 length equals 14 residues. The germline V and J ends were trimmed by 5 bases and 5 bases, with 15 bases remaining between them. Germline V lookup: CDR1 LNHDA, CDR2 SQIVND (reference sequence). The CDR3 DNA reads as TGTGCCAGTAGTCCCCCGACTAGACGGGAGACCCAGTACTTC. Translation gives CASSPPTRRETQYF. The full variable domain, with the rest looked up from reference TRBV19 and TRBJ2-5, is DGGITQSPKYLFRKEGQNVTLSCEQNLNHDAMYWYRQDPGQGLRLIYYSQIVNDFQKGDIAEGYSVSREKKESFPLTVTSAQKNPTAFYLCASSPPTRRETQYFGPGTRLLVL.

The rearrangement joins TRBV27 to TRBJ2-7; D is ambiguous. Germline assignment: CDR1 MNHEY and CDR2 SMNVEV (reference sequence). Trimming took 6 bases from V and 3 from J, leaving 12 bases between them. This CDR3 comprises 13 residues. The chain's CDR3 is CASSPDGIYEQYF. The CDR3 nucleotides are TGTGCCAGCAGCCCCGACGGAATCTACGAGCAGTACTTC.

CDR3 bases: TGTGCCATCGGAACAGGGAACGAAAAACTGTTTTTT. The encoded protein is CAIGTGNEKLFF. V gene TRBV10-3 combines with J gene TRBJ1-4; the D gene is possibly TRBD1 (6 bases). V was pared by 8 bases and J by 8 bases, with 12 bases between. Germline V gene sequence: CDR1 ENHRY, CDR2 SYGVKD. This CDR3 comprises 12 residues.